These 15 T cell receptor beta chains came from one sample sequenced in a study of blood T cell repertoires in COVID-19. Assay used: immunoSEQ multiplex PCR; TCRdb lists only in-frame clones, some missing. The sample lists more than 200,000 clones, 70% to 90% seen once, with around 3% in the top ten. The sequenced sample consisted of peripheral blood. These receptors all come from a man in his late teens or twenties with active or convalescent COVID-19.

This rearrangement joins TRBV30 to TRBJ1-1; 9 bases fit TRBD1. Germline V gene lookup returns CDR1 GTSNPN and CDR2 SVGIG (reference sequence). V lost 4 bases to trimming and J lost 6 bases; unmatched junction nucleotides: 6. This CDR3 is 13 amino acids long. The CDR3 nucleotides are TGTGCCTGGAAGGGGACAGGGAGAGCTGAAGCTTTCTTT. This codes for CAWKGTGRAEAFF.

The chain couples TRBV6-5 to TRBJ1-3, with TRBD1 matching over 7 bases. The germline V gene encodes CDR1 MNHEY and CDR2 SVGAGI. The trim removed 6 bases at V and 4 bases at J, leaving 9 bases unmatched. This CDR3 comprises 15 residues. The CDR3 DNA follows: TGTGCCAGCAGCCTAAGACCGGGACAGGGAAACACCATATATTTT. Encoded protein: CASSLRPGQGNTIYF.

The chain joins TRBV30 to TRBJ2-5, with 7 positions matching TRBD1. V shed 4 bases and J 2 bases; nucleotides not matched to a gene: 7. The CDR3 length is 14 residues. The V gene's germline CDR1 is GTSNPN and CDR2 SVGIG (reference sequence). The CDR3 is CAWTRGSGQETQYF. In DNA, the CDR3 is TGTGCCTGGACCAGGGGGTCGGGACAAGAGACCCAGTACTTC.

V and J are TRBV18 and TRBJ2-3; 8 bases are a match to TRBD1. The CDR3 is made up of 16 amino acids. The trim removed 3 bases at V and 5 bases at J, leaving 10 bases unmatched. The germline CDR1 and CDR2 sequences are KGHSH and LQKENI. CDR3 residues: CASSPKSGGSGDTQYF. The CDR3 nucleotides are TGTGCCAGCTCACCTAAATCAGGGGGCAGCGGAGATACGCAGTATTTT. The entire variable domain, with the rest obtained from reference TRBV18 and TRBJ2-3, is as follows: NAGVMQNPRHLVRRRGQEARLRCSPMKGHSHVYWYRQLPEEGLKFMVYLQKENIIDESGMPKERFSAEFPKEGPSILRIQQVVRGDSAAYFCASSPKSGGSGDTQYFGPGTRLTVL.

The chain links TRBV5-1 to TRBJ2-3; 8 positions match TRBD2. The germline V gene encodes CDR1 SGHRS and CDR2 YFSETQ. J gave up 4 bases and V 1 base, and 8 bases lay outside the gene matches. The CDR3 runs 16 residues. DNA for the CDR3: TGCGCCAGCAGCTTGAGAGCGGGAGTGGGTTCAGATACGCAGTATTTT. It codes for CASSLRAGVGSDTQYF.

This chain connects TRBV28 to TRBJ1-1; the D gene is possibly TRBD1 (6 bases). CDR3 size: 13 residues. The germline CDR1 and CDR2 sequences are MDHEN and SYDVKM. The V gene lost 6 bases and the J gene lost 1 base, with 9 bases spanning the gap. Written as DNA, the CDR3 is TGTGCCAGCAGCGAACAGGGGAACACTGAAGCTTTCTTT. It encodes CASSEQGNTEAFF.

The chain combines TRBV7-9 with TRBJ2-5; D remains ambiguous. CDR1 is SEHNR and CDR2 is FQNEAQ in the germline V gene (reference sequence). V gave up 4 bases and J gave up 4 bases, with 16 bases separating them. This CDR3 contains 15 residues. As DNA, the CDR3 is TGTGCCAGCAGCTCCCCCCAACGAGCGAGAGAGACCCAGTACTTC. This sequence encodes CASSSPQRARETQYF.

This sequence joins TRBV6-6 and TRBJ2-4; 8 bases are a match to TRBD1. The CDR3 loop spans 13 amino acids. Looked up from germline, CDR1 is MNHNY and CDR2 is SVGAGI (reference sequence). V lost 6 bases and J lost 6; bases outside the gene matches: 4. This CDR3 is CASSDRGGNIQYF. CDR3 sequence (DNA): TGTGCCAGCAGCGACAGGGGCGGAAACATTCAGTACTTC.

The chain combines TRBV29-1 with TRBJ2-1; 7 bases match TRBD2. V lost 7 bases and J lost 3; bases outside the gene matches: 9. Looked up from germline, CDR1 is SQVTM and CDR2 is ANQGSEA. The CDR3 contains 14 residues. CDR3 protein: CSAIGGGNYNEQFF. The CDR3 region has the DNA TGCAGCGCCATTGGGGGGGGAAACTACAATGAGCAGTTCTTC.

This sequence joins TRBV9 and TRBJ2-5, with a possible D match to TRBD2 (5 bases). The CDR3 is made up of 16 amino acids. Trimming removed 0 bases from V and 5 bases from J, with 17 bases in between. Germline V lookup: CDR1 SGDLS, CDR2 YYNGEE. CDR3 sequence (DNA): TGTGCCAGCAGCGTAGATGGGCGGGCCCGGGTGGAGACCCAGTACTTC. Residues: CASSVDGRARVETQYF.

V is TRBV5-1 and J is TRBJ1-6, with 7 bases matching TRBD1. The CDR3 totals 14 residues. The V gene end was trimmed by 7 bases and the J gene end by 3 bases; junction bases not matched to a gene: 4. Germline V lookup: CDR1 SGHRS, CDR2 YFSETQ. DNA of the CDR3: TGCGCCAGCTCTAGGGACAGCTATAATTCACCCCTCCACTTT. It translates to CASSRDSYNSPLHF.

The rearrangement uses TRBV16 and TRBJ1-4; D might be TRBD1 (6 bases). Germline loops: CDR1 KGHSY, CDR2 FQNENV. Trimming shortened V by 4 bases and J by 7 bases, and 10 bases separated the two germline ends. This CDR3 is built from 13 residues. CDR3 residues: CASSPGQIEKLFF. DNA for the CDR3: TGTGCCAGCAGCCCCGGACAGATTGAAAAACTGTTTTTT.

There are many counts of this clone. V and J are TRBV2 and TRBJ1-5; 8 bases are a match to TRBD1. Germline CDR1 SNHLY, CDR2 FYNNEI. The CDR3 is made up of 14 amino acids. The V segment lost 5 bases and the J segment 4 bases; nucleotides outside the gene matches: 4. Written as DNA, the CDR3 is TGTGCCAGCAGTCACGACAGGGGTAATCAGCCCCAGCATTTT. Its protein product is CASSHDRGNQPQHF.

The chain joins TRBV5-6 to TRBJ2-7, with TRBD1 matching over 8 bases. Germline loops: CDR1 SGHDT, CDR2 YYEEEE. The CDR3 runs 13 residues. After removal of 4 bases from V and 0 bases from J, the junction contained 0 bases not matched to a gene. CDR3 nucleotides: TGTGCCAGCAGCACAGGGGGCTCCTACGAGCAGTACTTC. As protein: CASSTGGSYEQYF.

The CDR3 sequence is CASRQDGFWEQYF. The CDR3 region has the DNA TGTGCCAGCAGACAGGATGGGTTCTGGGAGCAGTACTTC. This rearrangement joins TRBV27 to TRBJ2-7; D might be TRBD1 (5 bases). Trimming shortened V by 6 bases and J by 7 bases, and 16 bases separated the two germline ends. In germline, CDR1 is MNHEY, CDR2 SMNVEV (reference sequence). The CDR3 has 13 residues.